Sequencing of this T cell receptor (beta chain) was carried out in a study of Graves' ophthalmopathy and Graves' hyperthyroidism. RNA transcripts were the source from which TCR beta CDR3 regions were amplified. Amplification began with first-round RT-PCR using HTBI primers, then second-round multiplex PCR was performed. TCRdb reprocessed the multiplex PCR reads via MiXCR and lists one record per CDR3 protein. The sample includes about 740,000 distinct CDR3 sequences, approximately 40% of them seen just once. No donor had other autoimmune disease, uncontrolled infection, pregnancy or lactation. The diagnosis combined clinical symptoms, thyroxine, TRAb, thyroid ultrasound and orbital computed tomography scans. The J segment lost 5 bases and the V segment lost 4 bases, leaving 8 bases of the junction unmatched. The CDR3 is 15 residues long. In germline, CDR1 is SGHVS, CDR2 FNYEAQ.

The sample was peripheral blood. This TCR was recovered from an adult man with Graves' ophthalmopathy. This chain joins TRBV7-6 and TRBJ1-1, with 9 positions matching TRBD1. CDR3 amino acids: CASSSRDRAGTEAFF. The CDR3, as DNA: TGTGCCAGCAGCTCGAGGGACAGGGCTGGGACTGAAGCTTTCTTT.